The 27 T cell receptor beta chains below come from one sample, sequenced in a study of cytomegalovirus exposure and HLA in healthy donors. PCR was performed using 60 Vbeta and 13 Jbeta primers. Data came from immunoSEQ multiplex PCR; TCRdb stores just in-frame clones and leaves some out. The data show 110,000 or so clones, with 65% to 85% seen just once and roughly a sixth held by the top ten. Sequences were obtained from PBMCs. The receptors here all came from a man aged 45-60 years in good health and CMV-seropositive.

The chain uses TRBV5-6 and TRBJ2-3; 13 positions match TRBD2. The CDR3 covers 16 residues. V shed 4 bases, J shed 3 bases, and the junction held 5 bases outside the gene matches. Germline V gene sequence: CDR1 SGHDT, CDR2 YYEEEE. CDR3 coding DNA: TGTGCCAGCAGCCGAGGACTAGCGGGGGCTACAGATACGCAGTATTTT. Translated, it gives CASSRGLAGATDTQYF.

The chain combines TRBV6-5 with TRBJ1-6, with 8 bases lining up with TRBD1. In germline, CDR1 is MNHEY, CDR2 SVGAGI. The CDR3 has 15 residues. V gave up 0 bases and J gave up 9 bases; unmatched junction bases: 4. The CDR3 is CASSYSRQGASPLHF. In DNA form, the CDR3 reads TGTGCCAGCAGTTACTCCCGGCAGGGGGCTTCACCCCTCCACTTT.

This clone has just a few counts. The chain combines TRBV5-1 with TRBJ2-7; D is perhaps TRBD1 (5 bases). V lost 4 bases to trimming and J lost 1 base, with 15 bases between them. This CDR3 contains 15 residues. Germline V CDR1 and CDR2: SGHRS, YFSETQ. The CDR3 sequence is CASSTTGLLSYEQYF. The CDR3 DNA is TGCGCCAGCAGCACCACAGGCCTTCTTTCCTACGAGCAGTACTTC.

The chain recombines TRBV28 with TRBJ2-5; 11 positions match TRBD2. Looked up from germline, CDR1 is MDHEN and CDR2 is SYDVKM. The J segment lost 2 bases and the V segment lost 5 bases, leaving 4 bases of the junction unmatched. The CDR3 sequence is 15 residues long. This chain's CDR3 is CASSLGLAVQETQYF. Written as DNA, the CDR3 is TGTGCCAGCAGTCTGGGACTAGCGGTACAAGAGACCCAGTACTTC.

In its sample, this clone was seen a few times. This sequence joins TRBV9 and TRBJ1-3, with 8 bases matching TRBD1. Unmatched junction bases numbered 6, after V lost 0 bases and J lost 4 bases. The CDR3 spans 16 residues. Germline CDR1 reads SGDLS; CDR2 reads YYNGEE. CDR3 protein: CASSVGTGSFGNTIYF. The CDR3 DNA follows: TGTGCCAGCAGCGTAGGGACAGGGTCTTTCGGAAACACCATATATTTT.

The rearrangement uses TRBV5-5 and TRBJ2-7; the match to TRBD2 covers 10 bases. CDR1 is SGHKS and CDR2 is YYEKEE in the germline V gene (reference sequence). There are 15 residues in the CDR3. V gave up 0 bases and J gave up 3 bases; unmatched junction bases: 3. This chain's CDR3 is CASSLGLAGLYEQYF. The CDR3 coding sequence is TGTGCCAGCAGCTTGGGACTAGCGGGTCTCTACGAGCAGTACTTC.

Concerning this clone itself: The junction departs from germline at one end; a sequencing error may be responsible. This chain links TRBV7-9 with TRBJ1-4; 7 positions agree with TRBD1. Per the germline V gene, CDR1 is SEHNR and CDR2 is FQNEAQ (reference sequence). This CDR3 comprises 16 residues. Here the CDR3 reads CSSSSYRDRLNEKLFF. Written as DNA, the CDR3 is TGTTCCAGCAGCTCCTACCGGGACAGACTAAATGAAAAACTGTTTTTT.

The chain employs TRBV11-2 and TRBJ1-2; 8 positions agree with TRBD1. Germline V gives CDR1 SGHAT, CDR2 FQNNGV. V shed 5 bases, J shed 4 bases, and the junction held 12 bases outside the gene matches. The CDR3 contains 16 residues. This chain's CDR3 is CASSQGAGGLSYGYTF. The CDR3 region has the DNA TGTGCCAGCAGCCAGGGGGCAGGGGGTTTATCCTATGGCTACACCTTC.

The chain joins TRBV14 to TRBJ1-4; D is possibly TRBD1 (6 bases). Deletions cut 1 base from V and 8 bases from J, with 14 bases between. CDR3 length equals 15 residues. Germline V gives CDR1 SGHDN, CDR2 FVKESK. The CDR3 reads CASSQVARGGEKLFF. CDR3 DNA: TGTGCCAGCAGCCAAGTGGCCCGGGGGGGCGAAAAACTGTTTTTT.

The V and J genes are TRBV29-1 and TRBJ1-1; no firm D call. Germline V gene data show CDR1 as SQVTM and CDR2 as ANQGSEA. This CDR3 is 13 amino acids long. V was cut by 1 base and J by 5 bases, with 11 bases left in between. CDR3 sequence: CSVEGAADTEAFF. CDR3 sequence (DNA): TGCAGCGTTGAAGGCGCGGCGGATACTGAAGCTTTCTTT.

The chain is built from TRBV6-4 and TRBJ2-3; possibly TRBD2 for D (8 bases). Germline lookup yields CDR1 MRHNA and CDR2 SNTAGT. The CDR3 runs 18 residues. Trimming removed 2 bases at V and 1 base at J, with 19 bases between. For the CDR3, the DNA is TGTGCCAGCAGTGACGCCTCAGGGGGGCGGGGGGGCACAGATACGCAGTATTTT. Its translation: CASSDASGGRGGTDTQYF.

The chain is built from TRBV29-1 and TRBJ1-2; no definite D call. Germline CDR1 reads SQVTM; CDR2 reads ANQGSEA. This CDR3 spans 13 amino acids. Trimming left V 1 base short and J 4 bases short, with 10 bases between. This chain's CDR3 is CSVEGGSPYGYTF. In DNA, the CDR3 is TGCAGCGTTGAAGGCGGGTCACCCTATGGCTACACCTTC. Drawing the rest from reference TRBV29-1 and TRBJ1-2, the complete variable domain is SAVISQKPSRDICQRGTSLTIQCQVDSQVTMMFWYRQQPGQSLTLIATANQGSEATYESGFVIDKFPISRPNLTFSTLTVSNMSPEDSSIYLCSVEGGSPYGYTFGSGTRLTVV.

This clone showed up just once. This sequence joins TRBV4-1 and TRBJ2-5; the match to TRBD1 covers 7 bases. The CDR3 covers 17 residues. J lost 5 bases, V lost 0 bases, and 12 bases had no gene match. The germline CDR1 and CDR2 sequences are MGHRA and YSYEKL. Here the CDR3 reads CASSQDRRQGNWETQYF. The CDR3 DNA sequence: TGCGCCAGCAGCCAAGATAGACGACAGGGTAATTGGGAGACCCAGTACTTC.

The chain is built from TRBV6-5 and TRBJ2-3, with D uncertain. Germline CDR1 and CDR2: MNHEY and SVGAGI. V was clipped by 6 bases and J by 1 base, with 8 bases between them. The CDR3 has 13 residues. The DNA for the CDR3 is TGTGCCAGCAGCCCCCCGGGCACAGATACGCAGTATTTT. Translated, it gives CASSPPGTDTQYF.

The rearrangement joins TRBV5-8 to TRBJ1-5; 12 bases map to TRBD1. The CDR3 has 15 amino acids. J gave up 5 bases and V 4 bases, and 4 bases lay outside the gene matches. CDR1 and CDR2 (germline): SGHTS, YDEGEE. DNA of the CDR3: TGTGCCAGCAGCCACGGGACAGGGGGCTATCAGCCCCAGCATTTT. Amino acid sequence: CASSHGTGGYQPQHF.

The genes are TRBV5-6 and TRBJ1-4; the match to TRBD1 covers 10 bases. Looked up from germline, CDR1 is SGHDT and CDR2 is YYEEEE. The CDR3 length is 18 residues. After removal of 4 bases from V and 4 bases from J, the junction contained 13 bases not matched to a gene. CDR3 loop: CASSGGQGGRLDNEKLFF. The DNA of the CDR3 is TGTGCCAGCAGCGGCGGACAGGGGGGTCGCCTAGATAATGAAAAACTGTTTTTT.

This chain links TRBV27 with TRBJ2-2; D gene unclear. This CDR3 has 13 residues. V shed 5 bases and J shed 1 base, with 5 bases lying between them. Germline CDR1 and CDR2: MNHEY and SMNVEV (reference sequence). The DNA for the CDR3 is TGTGCCAGCAGTCTAGGGAACACCGGGGAGCTGTTTTTT. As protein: CASSLGNTGELFF.

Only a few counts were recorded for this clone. CDR3 residues: CASSYRAGFINTEAFF. The CDR3 region has the DNA TGTGCCAGCAGTTACCGGGCAGGGTTTATAAACACTGAAGCTTTCTTT. The gene calls are TRBV6-5 and TRBJ1-1; possibly TRBD1 for D (5 bases). The CDR3 has 16 amino acids. The V end lost 2 bases, the J end lost 2 bases, and 15 bases lay between the germline ends. The germline gives CDR1 MNHEY, CDR2 SVGAGI.

The CDR3 loop reads CASSLQGRGNTEAFF. In nucleotides, the CDR3 is TGTGCCAGCAGCCTACAGGGCCGAGGGAACACTGAAGCTTTCTTT. The J gene is TRBJ1-1, the V gene TRBV2; D possibly corresponds to TRBD1 (6 bases). V lost 6 bases to trimming and J lost 1 base, with 15 bases between them. Per the germline V gene, CDR1 is SNHLY and CDR2 is FYNNEI. The CDR3 has 15 amino acids.

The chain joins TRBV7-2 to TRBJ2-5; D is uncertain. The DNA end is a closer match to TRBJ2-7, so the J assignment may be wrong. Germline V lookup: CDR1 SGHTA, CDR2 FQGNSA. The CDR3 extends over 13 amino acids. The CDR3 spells CASSQRRNYEQYF. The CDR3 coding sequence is TGTGCCAGCAGCCAGAGACGAAACTACGAGCAGTACTTC.

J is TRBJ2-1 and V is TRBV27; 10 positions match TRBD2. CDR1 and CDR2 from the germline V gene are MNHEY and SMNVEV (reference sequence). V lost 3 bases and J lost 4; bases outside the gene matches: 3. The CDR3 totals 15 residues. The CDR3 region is CASSFGLAVYNEQFF. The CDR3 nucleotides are TGTGCCAGCAGTTTCGGACTAGCGGTATACAATGAGCAGTTCTTC.

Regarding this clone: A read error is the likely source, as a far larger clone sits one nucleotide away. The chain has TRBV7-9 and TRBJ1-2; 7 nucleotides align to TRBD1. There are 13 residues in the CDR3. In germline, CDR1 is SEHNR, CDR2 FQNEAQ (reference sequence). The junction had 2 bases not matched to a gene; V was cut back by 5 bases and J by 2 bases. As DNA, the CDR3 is TGTGCCAGCAGCCCGGGACAGAACTATGGCTACACCTTC. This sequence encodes CASSPGQNYGYTF.

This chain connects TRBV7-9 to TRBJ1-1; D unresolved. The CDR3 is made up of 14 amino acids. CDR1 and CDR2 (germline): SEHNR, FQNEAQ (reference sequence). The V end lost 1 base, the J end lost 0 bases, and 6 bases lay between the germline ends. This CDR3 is CASSLVSVNTEAFF. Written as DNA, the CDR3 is TGTGCCAGCAGCTTAGTCTCAGTGAACACTGAAGCTTTCTTT.

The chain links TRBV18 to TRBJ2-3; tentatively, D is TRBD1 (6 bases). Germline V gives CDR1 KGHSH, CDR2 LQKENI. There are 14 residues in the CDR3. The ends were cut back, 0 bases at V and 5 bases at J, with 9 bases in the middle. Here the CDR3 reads CASSPPTGLDTQYF. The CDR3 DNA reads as TGTGCCAGCTCACCACCAACAGGGTTAGATACGCAGTATTTT.

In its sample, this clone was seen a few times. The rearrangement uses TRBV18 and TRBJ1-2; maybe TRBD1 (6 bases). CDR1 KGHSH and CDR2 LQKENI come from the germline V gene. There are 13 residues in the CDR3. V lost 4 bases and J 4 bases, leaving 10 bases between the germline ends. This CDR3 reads CASSQGQAYGYTF. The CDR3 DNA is TGTGCCAGCTCACAGGGACAAGCCTATGGCTACACCTTC.

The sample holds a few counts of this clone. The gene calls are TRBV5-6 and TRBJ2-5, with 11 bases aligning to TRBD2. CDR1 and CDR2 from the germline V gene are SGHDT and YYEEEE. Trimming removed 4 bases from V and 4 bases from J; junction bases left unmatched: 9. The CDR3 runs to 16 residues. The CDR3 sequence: CASSPNSGGAGETQYF. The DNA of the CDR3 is TGTGCCAGCAGCCCAAATAGCGGGGGGGCCGGAGAGACCCAGTACTTC. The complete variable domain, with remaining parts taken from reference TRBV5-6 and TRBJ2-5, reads DAGVTQSPTHLIKTRGQQVTLRCSPKSGHDTVSWYQQALGQGPQFIFQYYEEEERQRGNFPDRFSGHQFPNYSSELNVNALLLGDSALYLCASSPNSGGAGETQYFGPGTRLLVL.

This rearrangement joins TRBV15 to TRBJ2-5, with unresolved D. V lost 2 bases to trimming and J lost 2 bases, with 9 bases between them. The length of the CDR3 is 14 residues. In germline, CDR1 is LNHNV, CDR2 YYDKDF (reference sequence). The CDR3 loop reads CATSRITVQETQYF. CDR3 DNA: TGTGCCACCAGCAGAATAACGGTTCAAGAGACCCAGTACTTC.